These 2 T cell receptor beta chains came from one sample sequenced in a study of blood T cell repertoires in COVID-19. Only in-frame clones appear in the TCRdb table, and some are missing; sequencing was by immunoSEQ multiplex PCR. Altogether 300,000 to 400,000 clones are present, 86% being singletons, with the ten largest covering 7.1%. Material for sequencing was peripheral blood. The receptors shown here come from a woman aged 55 to 70 with COVID-19, enrolled during active disease.

This chain links TRBV19 with TRBJ2-2, with D perhaps TRBD1 (5 bases). CDR1 LNHDA and CDR2 SQIVND come from the germline V gene (reference sequence). The CDR3 has 15 amino acids. V lost 3 bases and J 0 bases, leaving 8 bases between the germline ends. CDR3 nucleotide sequence: TGTGCCAGTAGTATTATCAGGGCGAACACCGGGGAGCTGTTTTTT. Translating gives CASSIIRANTGELFF.

This clone was detected only once. The CDR3 is CASRPVAESYEQYF. The DNA of the CDR3 is TGTGCCTCTCGTCCCGTCGCAGAATCCTACGAGCAGTACTTC. The V call is TRBV6-6, the J call TRBJ2-7; no clear D gene. V was shortened by 11 bases and J by 1 base, with 18 bases between the two germline ends. Germline CDR1 and CDR2: MNHNY and SVGAGI (reference sequence). This CDR3 comprises 14 residues.